This T cell receptor beta chain was sequenced in a study of Ad26.COV2.S vaccination and SARS-CoV-2 variants. TCRdb's copy holds only in-frame clones and misses some; the assay was immunoSEQ multiplex PCR. The table has hundreds of thousands of clones, 70% to 90% seen once. Documented treatment: roughly 20 received Ad26.COV2.S at low or high dose, single or two shots; about five received placebo; per-sample allocation not given. Samples were taken on day 63 after the first vaccine or placebo injection. Here the sequenced sample was peripheral blood, taken in a trial of Ad26.COV2.S vaccine versus placebo. This sequence originates from a person between 18 and 65 years old who received the Ad26.COV2.S COVID-19 vaccine or a placebo.

CDR3 loop: CASSYSTGVEAFF. CDR3 nucleotide sequence: TGTGCCAGCAGTTACTCGACAGGGGTTGAAGCTTTCTTT. V gene TRBV6-5 combines with J gene TRBJ1-1; 8 nucleotides agree with TRBD1. The CDR3 length is 13 residues. Trimming removed 0 bases from V and 7 bases from J; junction bases left unmatched: 1. Germline V gene data show CDR1 as MNHEY and CDR2 as SVGAGI.